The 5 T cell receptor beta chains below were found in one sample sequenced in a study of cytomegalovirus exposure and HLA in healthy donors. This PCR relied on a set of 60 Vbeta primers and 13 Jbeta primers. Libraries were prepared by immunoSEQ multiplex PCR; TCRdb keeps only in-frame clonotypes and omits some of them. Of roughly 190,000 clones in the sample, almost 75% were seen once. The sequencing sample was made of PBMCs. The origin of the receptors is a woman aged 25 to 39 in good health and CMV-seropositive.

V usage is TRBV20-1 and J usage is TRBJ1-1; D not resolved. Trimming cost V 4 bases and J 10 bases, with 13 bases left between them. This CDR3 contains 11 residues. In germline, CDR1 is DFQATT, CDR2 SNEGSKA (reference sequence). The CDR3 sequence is CSAILGGLAFF. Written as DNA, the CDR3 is TGCAGTGCTATTTTAGGAGGGTTAGCTTTCTTT.

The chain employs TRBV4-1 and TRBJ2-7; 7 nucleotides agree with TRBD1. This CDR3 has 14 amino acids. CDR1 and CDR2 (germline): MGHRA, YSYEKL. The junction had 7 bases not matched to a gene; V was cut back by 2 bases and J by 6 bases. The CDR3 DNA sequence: TGCGCCAGCAGCCAAAGGACAGGCCTAGGCGAGCAGTACTTC. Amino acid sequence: CASSQRTGLGEQYF.

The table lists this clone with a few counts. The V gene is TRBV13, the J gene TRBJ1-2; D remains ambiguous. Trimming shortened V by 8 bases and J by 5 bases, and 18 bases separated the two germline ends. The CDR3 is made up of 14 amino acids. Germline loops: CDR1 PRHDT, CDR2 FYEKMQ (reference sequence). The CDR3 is CASAPRNGPYGYTF. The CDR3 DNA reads TGTGCCAGCGCCCCCAGGAACGGTCCTTATGGCTACACCTTC. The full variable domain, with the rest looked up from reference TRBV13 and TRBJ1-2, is AAGVIQSPRHLIKEKRETATLKCYPIPRHDTVYWYQQGPGQDPQFLISFYEKMQSDKGSIPDRFSAQQFSDYHSELNMSSLELGDSALYFCASAPRNGPYGYTFGSGTRLTVV.

The CDR3: CASIQKTGEETQYF. As DNA, the CDR3 is TGTGCCAGCATTCAAAAGACAGGGGAAGAGACCCAGTACTTC. V usage is TRBV27 and J usage is TRBJ2-5; 8 bases are shared with TRBD1. The J segment lost 3 bases and the V segment lost 7 bases, leaving 7 bases of the junction unmatched. The CDR3 is 14 residues long. The germline V gene has CDR1 MNHEY and CDR2 SMNVEV (reference sequence).

The CDR3 loop reads CASSQGQGSGYTF. The DNA of the CDR3 is TGTGCCAGCAGCCAGGGACAGGGAAGCGGCTACACCTTC. The chain recombines TRBV6-5 with TRBJ1-2; TRBD1 agrees at 9 bases. V trimming: 6 bases; J trimming: 8 bases; junction bases outside the gene matches: 7. The CDR3 is 13 residues long. CDR1 is MNHEY, CDR2 SVGAGI, per germline.